These 13 T cell receptor beta chains share one sample of origin, sequenced in a study of blood T cell repertoires in COVID-19. Profiled with immunoSEQ multiplex PCR; TCRdb holds only in-frame clones, not every one. The sample records around 50,000 clones, around 86% being singletons. The sample comprised peripheral blood. The receptors were sampled from a man aged 50-59 years with active COVID-19.

This chain joins TRBV19 and TRBJ1-1; 7 bases map to TRBD1. V shed 5 bases and J 1 base; nucleotides not matched to a gene: 4. Germline V gene data show CDR1 as LNHDA and CDR2 as SQIVND (reference sequence). This CDR3 comprises 14 residues. For the CDR3, the DNA is TGTGCCAGTAGTTGGGGACAGAAGAACACTGAAGCTTTCTTT. The encoded protein is CASSWGQKNTEAFF.

The chain has TRBV5-1 and TRBJ2-7; 9 bases align to TRBD1. V shed 2 bases and J 2 bases; nucleotides not matched to a gene: 2. The length of the CDR3 is 14 residues. Germline V CDR1 and CDR2: SGHRS, YFSETQ. In nucleotides, the CDR3 is TGCGCCAGCAGCTTACAGGGGGCAACCTACGAGCAGTACTTC. Translated: CASSLQGATYEQYF.

The chain uses TRBV11-3 and TRBJ2-7, with 10 positions matching TRBD2. V lost 5 bases, J lost 4 bases, and 8 bases stayed unmatched. CDR1 is SGHNT and CDR2 is YENEEA in the germline V gene. The CDR3 length is 15 residues. The CDR3 sequence: CASSAKSGRGYEQYF. In DNA, the CDR3 is TGTGCCAGCAGCGCTAAAAGCGGGAGGGGGTACGAGCAGTACTTC.

The chain carries TRBV7-6 and TRBJ2-5; 15 positions match TRBD2. Germline CDR1 reads SGHVS; CDR2 reads FNYEAQ. The CDR3 extends over 17 amino acids. With V trimmed by 4 bases and J by 5 bases, 8 bases remained unmatched. DNA for the CDR3: TGTGCCAGCAGCTACGGGACTAGCGGGAGGTTGTGGGAGACCCAGTACTTC. This encodes CASSYGTSGRLWETQYF. Full variable domain (rest looked up from reference TRBV7-6 and TRBJ2-5): GAGVSQSPRYKVTKRGQDVALRCDPISGHVSLYWYRQALGQGPEFLTYFNYEAQQDKSGLPNDRFSAERPEGSISTLTIQRTEQRDSAMYRCASSYGTSGRLWETQYFGPGTRLLVL.

The genes are TRBV4-2 and TRBJ2-3, with 7 bases identical to TRBD2. Germline V gives CDR1 LGHNA, CDR2 YNFKEQ. Trimming took 0 bases from V and 1 from J; bases not matched to a gene: 1. The CDR3 consists of 15 residues. The CDR3 loop reads CASSQDRGGTDTQYF. The CDR3 DNA reads as TGTGCCAGCAGCCAAGACCGGGGGGGCACAGATACGCAGTATTTT.

This chain joins TRBV24-1 and TRBJ1-5; the D is unclear. Trimming cost V 4 bases and J 3 bases, with 18 bases left between them. The CDR3 consists of 17 residues. Germline CDR1 reads KGHDR; CDR2 reads SFDVKD. CDR3 DNA sequence: TGTGCCACCAGTGAGGCCAGACCGGGAGGGTCCAATCAGCCCCAGCATTTT. It yields the protein CATSEARPGGSNQPQHF.

This clone was recorded once. The CDR3 region is CASSLGTEFYGYTF. The CDR3 DNA follows: TGTGCCAGCAGCCTCGGGACAGAGTTCTATGGCTACACCTTC. V is TRBV7-2 and J is TRBJ1-2; TRBD1 aligns across 7 bases. Trimming at V came to 5 bases and at J to 4 bases, leaving 7 bases not matched to a gene. The CDR3 loop spans 14 amino acids. CDR1 and CDR2 (germline): SGHTA, FQGNSA.

The gene calls are TRBV19 and TRBJ1-2, with D unclear. Trimming removed 3 bases at V and 7 bases at J, with 15 bases between. There are 14 residues in the CDR3. Germline V gives CDR1 LNHDA, CDR2 SQIVND (reference sequence). The CDR3 region has the DNA TGTGCCAGTAGTATGTCGGGGTCTCCCTCTGGCTACACCTTC. This gives the protein CASSMSGSPSGYTF.

This sequence joins TRBV25-1 and TRBJ2-7, with D unclear. In germline, CDR1 is MGHDK, CDR2 SYGVNS. The CDR3 covers 11 residues. The ends were cut back, 4 bases at V and 4 bases at J, with 5 bases in the middle. Written as DNA, the CDR3 is TGTGCCAGCAGTGGGCAGTACGAGCAGTACTTC. This codes for CASSGQYEQYF.

The chain combines TRBV4-3 with TRBJ2-1; 14 nucleotides align to TRBD2. Germline lookup yields CDR1 LGHNA and CDR2 YSLEER. The CDR3 spans 20 residues. Unmatched junction bases numbered 11, after V lost 0 bases and J lost 4 bases. The CDR3 DNA reads as TGCGCCAGCAGCCAAGATCTGGGACTAGCGGGAGTGATGGGTTACAATGAGCAGTTCTTC. It specifies CASSQDLGLAGVMGYNEQFF.

In its sample, this clone was seen once. The chain uses TRBV30 and TRBJ1-1; TRBD1 aligns across 8 bases. Per the germline V gene, CDR1 is GTSNPN and CDR2 is SVGIG (reference sequence). The CDR3 runs 12 residues. Trimming removed 5 bases from V and 3 bases from J; junction bases left unmatched: 2. CDR3 sequence reads: CAWGQGYTEAFF. In nucleotides, the CDR3 is TGTGCCTGGGGACAGGGCTACACTGAAGCTTTCTTT. Full variable domain (rest looked up from reference TRBV30 and TRBJ1-1): SQTIHQWPATLVQPVGSPLSLECTVEGTSNPNLYWYRQAAGRGLQLLFYSVGIGQISSEVPQNLSASRPQDRQFILSSKKLLLSDSGFYLCAWGQGYTEAFFGQGTRLTVV.

The chain links TRBV11-2 to TRBJ1-4; D gene uncertain. The length of the CDR3 is 14 residues. Per germline, CDR1 SGHAT and CDR2 FQNNGV. Between the trimmed V and J ends, which lost 4 bases and 2 bases, there was a span of 8 bases. CDR3 DNA sequence: TGTGCCAGCAGCTATGGAGGGACTAATGAAAAACTGTTTTTT. Translating it yields CASSYGGTNEKLFF.

The CDR3 spells CASSQWGQNEKLFF. In DNA, the CDR3 is TGTGCCAGCAGCCAGTGGGGCCAAAATGAAAAACTGTTTTTT. The V and J genes are TRBV14 and TRBJ1-4; tentative D call: TRBD1 (5 bases). Deletions cut 3 bases from V and 5 bases from J, with 10 bases between. From germline, CDR1 is SGHDN and CDR2 FVKESK. This CDR3 region has 14 residues.